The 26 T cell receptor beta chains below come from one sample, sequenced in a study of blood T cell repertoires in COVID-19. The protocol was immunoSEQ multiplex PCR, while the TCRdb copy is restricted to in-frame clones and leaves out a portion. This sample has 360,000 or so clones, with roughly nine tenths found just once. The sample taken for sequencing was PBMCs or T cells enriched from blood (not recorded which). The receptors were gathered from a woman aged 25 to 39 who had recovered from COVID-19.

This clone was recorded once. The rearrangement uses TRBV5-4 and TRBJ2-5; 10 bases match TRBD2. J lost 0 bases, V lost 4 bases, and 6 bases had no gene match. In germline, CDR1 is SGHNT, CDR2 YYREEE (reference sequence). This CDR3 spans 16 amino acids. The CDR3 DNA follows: TGTGCCAGCAGCCTGGGTAGCGGGGGGTACCAAGAGACCCAGTACTTC. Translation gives CASSLGSGGYQETQYF. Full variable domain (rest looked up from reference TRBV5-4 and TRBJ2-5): ETGVTQSPTHLIKTRGQQVTLRCSSQSGHNTVSWYQQALGQGPQFIFQYYREEENGRGNFPPRFSGLQFPNYSSELNVNALELDDSALYLCASSLGSGGYQETQYFGPGTRLLVL.

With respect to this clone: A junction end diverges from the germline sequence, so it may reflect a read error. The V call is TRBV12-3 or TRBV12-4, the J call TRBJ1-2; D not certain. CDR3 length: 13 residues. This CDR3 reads CASSLGQDYGYTF. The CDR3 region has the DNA TGTGCCAGCAGTTTAGGGCAGGACTACGGCTACACCTTC.

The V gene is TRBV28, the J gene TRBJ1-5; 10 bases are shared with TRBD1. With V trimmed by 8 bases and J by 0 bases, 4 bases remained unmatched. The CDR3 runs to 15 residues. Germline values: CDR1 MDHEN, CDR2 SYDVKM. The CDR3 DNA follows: TGTGCCAGCGTCCGGACAGGGGGTAGCAATCAGCCCCAGCATTTT. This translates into CASVRTGGSNQPQHF.

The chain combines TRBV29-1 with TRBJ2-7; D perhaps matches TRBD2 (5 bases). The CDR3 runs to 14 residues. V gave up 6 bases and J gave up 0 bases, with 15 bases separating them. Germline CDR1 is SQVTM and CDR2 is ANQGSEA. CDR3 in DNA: TGCAGCGTGAGGGTCGTAGAGCCCTCCTACGAGCAGTACTTC. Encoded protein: CSVRVVEPSYEQYF.

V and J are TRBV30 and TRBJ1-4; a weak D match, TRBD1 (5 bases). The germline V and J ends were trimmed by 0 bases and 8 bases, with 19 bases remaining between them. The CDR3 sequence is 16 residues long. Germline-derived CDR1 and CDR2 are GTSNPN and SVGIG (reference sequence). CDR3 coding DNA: TGTGCCTGGAGTGTGGGAGGGGCAGGCGGCCGGGAAAAACTGTTTTTT. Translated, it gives CAWSVGGAGGREKLFF.

This chain's CDR3 is CASSFRGTEAFF. The DNA for the CDR3 is TGTGCCAGCAGCTTCAGGGGAACTGAAGCTTTCTTT. This sequence joins TRBV11-1 and TRBJ1-1; D might be TRBD1 (6 bases). Trimming removed 3 bases at V and 5 bases at J, with 7 bases between. Germline CDR1 and CDR2: SGHAT and FQDESV (reference sequence). The CDR3 is 12 amino acids.

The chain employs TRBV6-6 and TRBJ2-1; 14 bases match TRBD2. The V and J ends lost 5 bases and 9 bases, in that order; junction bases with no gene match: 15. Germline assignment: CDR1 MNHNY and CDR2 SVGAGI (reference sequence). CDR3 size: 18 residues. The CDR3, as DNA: TGTGCCAGCAGTCCGCCTAGAGTGGGACTAGCGGGGGTAGGTGAGCAGTTCTTC. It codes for CASSPPRVGLAGVGEQFF.

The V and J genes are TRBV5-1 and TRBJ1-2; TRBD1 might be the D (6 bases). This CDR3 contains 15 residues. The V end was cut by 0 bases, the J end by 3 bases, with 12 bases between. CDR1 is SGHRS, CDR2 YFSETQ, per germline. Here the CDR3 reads CASSLDPGQHYGYTF. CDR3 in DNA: TGCGCCAGCAGCTTGGACCCCGGACAGCACTATGGCTACACCTTC.

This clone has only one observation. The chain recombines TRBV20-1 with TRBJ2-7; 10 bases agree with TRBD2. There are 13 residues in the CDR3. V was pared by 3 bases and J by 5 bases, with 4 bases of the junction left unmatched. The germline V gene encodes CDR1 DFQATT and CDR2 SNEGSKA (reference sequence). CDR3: CSASQLAGDEQYF. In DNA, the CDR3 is TGCAGTGCTAGTCAGCTAGCGGGGGACGAGCAGTACTTC.

The CDR3 DNA reads as TGTGCCAGCAGCCAGTCACTAGCCCCCCACGAGCAGTACTTC. Translated: CASSQSLAPHEQYF. The chain combines TRBV14 with TRBJ2-7, with a tentative D call TRBD2 (6 bases). The V end was cut by 3 bases, the J end by 5 bases, with 14 bases between. This CDR3 has 14 amino acids. From germline, CDR1 is SGHDN and CDR2 FVKESK.

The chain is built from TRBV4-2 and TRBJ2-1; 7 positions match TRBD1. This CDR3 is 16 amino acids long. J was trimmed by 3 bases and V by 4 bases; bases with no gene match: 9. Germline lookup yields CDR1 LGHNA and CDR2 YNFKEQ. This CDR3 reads CASSPRRQGIYNEQFF. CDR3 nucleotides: TGTGCCAGCAGCCCCCGCCGACAGGGAATCTACAATGAGCAGTTCTTC.

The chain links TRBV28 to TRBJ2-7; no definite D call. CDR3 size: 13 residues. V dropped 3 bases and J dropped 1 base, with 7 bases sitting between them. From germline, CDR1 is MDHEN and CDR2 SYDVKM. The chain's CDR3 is CASSLLQSYEQYF. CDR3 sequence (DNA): TGTGCCAGCAGTTTGTTACAGTCCTACGAGCAGTACTTC.

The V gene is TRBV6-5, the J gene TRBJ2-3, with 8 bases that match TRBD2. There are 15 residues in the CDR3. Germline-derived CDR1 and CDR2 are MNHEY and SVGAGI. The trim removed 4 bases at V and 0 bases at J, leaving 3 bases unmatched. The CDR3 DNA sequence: TGTGCCAGCAGTTCGGGACTAGGGAGCACAGATACGCAGTATTTT. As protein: CASSSGLGSTDTQYF.

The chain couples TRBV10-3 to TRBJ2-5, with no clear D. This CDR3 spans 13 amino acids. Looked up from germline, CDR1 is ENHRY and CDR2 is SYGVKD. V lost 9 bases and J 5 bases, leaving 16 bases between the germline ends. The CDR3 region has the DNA TGTGCCATTCAAGAGAACTTGGAGGAGACCCAGTACTTC. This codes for CAIQENLEETQYF.

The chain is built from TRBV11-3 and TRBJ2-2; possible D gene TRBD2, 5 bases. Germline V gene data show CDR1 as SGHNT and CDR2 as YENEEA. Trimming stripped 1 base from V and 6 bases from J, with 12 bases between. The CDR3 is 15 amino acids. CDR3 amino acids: CASSLGGGESGELFF. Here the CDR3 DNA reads TGTGCCAGCAGCTTAGGAGGTGGGGAGTCCGGGGAGCTGTTTTTT.

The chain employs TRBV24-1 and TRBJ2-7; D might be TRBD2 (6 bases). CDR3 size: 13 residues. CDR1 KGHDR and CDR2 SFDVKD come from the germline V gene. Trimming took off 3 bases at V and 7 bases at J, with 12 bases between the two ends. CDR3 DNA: TGTGCCACCAGTGATGAAAGGGAGGTTGAGCAGTACTTC. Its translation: CATSDEREVEQYF.

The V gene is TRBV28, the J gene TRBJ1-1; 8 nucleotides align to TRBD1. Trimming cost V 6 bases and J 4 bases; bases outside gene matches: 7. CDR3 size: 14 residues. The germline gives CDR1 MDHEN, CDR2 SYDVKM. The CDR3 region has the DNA TGTGCCAGCAGGCCAGGGGGCGGCGGCACTGAAGCTTTCTTT. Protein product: CASRPGGGGTEAFF.

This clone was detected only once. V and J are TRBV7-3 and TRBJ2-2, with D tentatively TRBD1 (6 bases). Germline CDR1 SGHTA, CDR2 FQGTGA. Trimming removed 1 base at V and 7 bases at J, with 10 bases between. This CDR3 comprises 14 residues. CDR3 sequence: CASSLSEGDGELFF. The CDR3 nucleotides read TGTGCCAGCAGCTTAAGTGAGGGGGACGGGGAGCTGTTTTTT.

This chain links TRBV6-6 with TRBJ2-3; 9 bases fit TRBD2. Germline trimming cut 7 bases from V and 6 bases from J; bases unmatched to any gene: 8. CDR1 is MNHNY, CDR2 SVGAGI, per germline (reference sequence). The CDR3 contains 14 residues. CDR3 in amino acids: CASKDSGRSDTQYF. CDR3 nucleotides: TGTGCCAGCAAGGATAGCGGGAGATCGGATACGCAGTATTTT.

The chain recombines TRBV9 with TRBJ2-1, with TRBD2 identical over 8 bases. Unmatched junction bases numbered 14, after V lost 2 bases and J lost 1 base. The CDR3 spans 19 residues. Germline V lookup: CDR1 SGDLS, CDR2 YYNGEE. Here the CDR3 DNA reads TGTGCCAGCAGCGTTTGGGCGGGGGGCCCCCCTCAATCCTACAATGAGCAGTTCTTC. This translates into CASSVWAGGPPQSYNEQFF.

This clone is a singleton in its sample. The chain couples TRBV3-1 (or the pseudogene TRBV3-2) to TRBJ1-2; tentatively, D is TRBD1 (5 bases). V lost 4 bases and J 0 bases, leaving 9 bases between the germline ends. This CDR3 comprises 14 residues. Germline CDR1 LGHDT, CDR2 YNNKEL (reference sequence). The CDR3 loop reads CASSPQVSNYGYTF. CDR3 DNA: TGTGCCAGCAGCCCACAGGTGTCTAACTATGGCTACACCTTC.

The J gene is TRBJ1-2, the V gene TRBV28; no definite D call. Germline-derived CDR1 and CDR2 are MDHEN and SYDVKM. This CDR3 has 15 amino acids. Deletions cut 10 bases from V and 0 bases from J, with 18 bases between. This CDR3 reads CATFREGRPNYGYTF. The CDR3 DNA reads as TGTGCCACCTTCCGAGAGGGCCGACCTAACTATGGCTACACCTTC.

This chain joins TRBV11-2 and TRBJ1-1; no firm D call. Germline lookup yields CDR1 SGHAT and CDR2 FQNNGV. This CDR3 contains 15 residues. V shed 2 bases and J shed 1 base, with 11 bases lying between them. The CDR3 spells CASSLFRVENTEAFF. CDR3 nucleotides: TGTGCCAGCAGCTTATTCCGGGTTGAGAACACTGAAGCTTTCTTT.

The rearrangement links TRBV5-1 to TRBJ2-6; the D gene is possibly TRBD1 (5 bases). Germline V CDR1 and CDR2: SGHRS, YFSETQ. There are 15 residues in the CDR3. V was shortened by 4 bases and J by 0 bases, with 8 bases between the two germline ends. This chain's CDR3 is CASSPDSSGANVLTF. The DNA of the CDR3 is TGCGCCAGCAGCCCCGACAGCTCTGGGGCCAACGTCCTGACTTTC. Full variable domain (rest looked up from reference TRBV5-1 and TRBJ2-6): KAGVTQTPRYLIKTRGQQVTLSCSPISGHRSVSWYQQTPGQGLQFLFEYFSETQRNKGNFPGRFSGRQFSNSRSEMNVSTLELGDSALYLCASSPDSSGANVLTFGAGSRLTVL.

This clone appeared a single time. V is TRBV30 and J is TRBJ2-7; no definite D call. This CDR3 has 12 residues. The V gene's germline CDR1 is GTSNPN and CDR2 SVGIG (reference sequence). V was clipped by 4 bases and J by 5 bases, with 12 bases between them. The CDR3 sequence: CAWNTVWHEQYF. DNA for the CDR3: TGTGCCTGGAACACAGTTTGGCACGAGCAGTACTTC.

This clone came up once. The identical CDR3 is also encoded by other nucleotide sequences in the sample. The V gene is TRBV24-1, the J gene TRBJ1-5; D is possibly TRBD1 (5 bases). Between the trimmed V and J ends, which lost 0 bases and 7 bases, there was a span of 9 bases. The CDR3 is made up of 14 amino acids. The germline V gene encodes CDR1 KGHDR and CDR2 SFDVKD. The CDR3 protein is CATSDLSGNQPQHF. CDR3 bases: TGTGCCACCAGTGATTTGTCAGGGAACCAGCCCCAGCATTTT.